This T cell receptor (beta chain) was sequenced during a study of blood T cell repertoires in COVID-19. This CDR3 region has 18 residues. From germline, CDR1 is SGHVS and CDR2 FQNEAQ. Trimming removed 1 base at V and 2 bases at J, with 19 bases between. The method was immunoSEQ multiplex PCR; TCRdb's version includes in-frame clones alone and lacks a portion of them. The sample contains over 95,000 clones, 70% to 80% of which appear only once. Sequencing input: peripheral blood. The sequence came from a woman older than 75 with active or convalescent COVID-19. The gene calls are TRBV7-8 and TRBJ2-3; D gene unclear. The CDR3 nucleotides read TGTGCCAGCAGCTTAGGATCTTCTAGGATAGCCAACACAGATACGCAGTATTTT. Translated: CASSLGSSRIANTDTQYF.